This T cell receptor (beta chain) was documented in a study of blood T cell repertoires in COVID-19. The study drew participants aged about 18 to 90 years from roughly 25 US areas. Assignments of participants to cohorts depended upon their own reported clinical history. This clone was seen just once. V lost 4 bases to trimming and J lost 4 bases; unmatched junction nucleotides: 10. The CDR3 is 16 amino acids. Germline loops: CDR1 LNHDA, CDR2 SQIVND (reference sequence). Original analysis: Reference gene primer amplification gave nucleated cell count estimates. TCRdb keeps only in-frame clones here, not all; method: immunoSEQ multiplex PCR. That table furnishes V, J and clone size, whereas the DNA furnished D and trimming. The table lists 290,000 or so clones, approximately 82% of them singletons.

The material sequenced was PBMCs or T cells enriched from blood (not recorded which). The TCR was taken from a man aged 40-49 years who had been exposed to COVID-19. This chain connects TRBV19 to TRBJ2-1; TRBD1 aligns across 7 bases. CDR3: CASSSLTGATYNEQFF. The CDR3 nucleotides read TGTGCCAGTAGTAGTTTAACAGGGGCCACGTACAATGAGCAGTTCTTC.